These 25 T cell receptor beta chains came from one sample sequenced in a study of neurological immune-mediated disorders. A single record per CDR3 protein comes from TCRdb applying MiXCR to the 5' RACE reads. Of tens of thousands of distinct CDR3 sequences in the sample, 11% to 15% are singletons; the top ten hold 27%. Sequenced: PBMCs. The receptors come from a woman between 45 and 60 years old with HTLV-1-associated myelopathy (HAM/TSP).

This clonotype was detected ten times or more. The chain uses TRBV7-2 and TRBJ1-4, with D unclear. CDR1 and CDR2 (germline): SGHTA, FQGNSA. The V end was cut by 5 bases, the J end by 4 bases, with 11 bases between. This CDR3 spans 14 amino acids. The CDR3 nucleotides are TGTGCCAGCAGCCCTGACCCAAATAATGAAAAACTGTTTTTT. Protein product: CASSPDPNNEKLFF.

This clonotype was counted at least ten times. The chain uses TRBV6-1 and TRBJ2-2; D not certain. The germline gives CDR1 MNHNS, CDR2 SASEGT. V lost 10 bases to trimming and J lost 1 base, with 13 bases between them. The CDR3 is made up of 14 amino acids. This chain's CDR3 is CAISQGMNTGELFF. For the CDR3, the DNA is TGTGCCATCTCGCAAGGCATGAACACCGGGGAGCTGTTTTTT.

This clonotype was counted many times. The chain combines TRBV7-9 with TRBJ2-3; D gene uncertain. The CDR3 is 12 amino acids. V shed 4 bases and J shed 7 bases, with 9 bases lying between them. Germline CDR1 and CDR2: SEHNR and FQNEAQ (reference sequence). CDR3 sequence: CASSSLINTQYF. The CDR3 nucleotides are TGTGCCAGCAGCTCCCTGATAAATACGCAGTATTTT.

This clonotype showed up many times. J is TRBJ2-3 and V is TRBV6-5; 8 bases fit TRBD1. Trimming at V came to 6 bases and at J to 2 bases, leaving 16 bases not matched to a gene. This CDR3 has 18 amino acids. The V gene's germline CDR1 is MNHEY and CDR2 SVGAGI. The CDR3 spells CASRYRGVDLSPTDTQYF. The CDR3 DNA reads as TGTGCCAGCAGGTACAGGGGGGTGGATCTATCCCCCACAGATACGCAGTATTTT.

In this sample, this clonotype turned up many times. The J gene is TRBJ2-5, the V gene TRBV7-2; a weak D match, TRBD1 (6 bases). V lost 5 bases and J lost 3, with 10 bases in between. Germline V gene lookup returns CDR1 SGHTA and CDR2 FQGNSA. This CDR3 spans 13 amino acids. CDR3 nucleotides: TGTGCCAGCAGCGAAAACAGGGAAGAGACCCAGTACTTC. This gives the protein CASSENREETQYF.

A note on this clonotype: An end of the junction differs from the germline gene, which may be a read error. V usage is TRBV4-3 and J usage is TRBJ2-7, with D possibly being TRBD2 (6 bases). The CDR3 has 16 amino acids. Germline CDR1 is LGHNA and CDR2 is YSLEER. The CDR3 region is CASSQEEKGDSHEQYF. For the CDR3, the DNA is TGCGCCAGCAGCCAAGAGGAGAAAGGGGACTCCCACGAGCAGTACTTC.

The CDR3 reads CASSSPEGDTEAFF. As DNA, the CDR3 is TGTGCCAGCAGTTCGCCTGAGGGGGACACTGAAGCTTTCTTT. This chain connects TRBV27 to TRBJ1-1, with D perhaps matching TRBD1 (6 bases). The CDR3 is 14 amino acids. Trimming left V 4 bases short and J 3 bases short, with 12 bases between. The germline gives CDR1 MNHEY, CDR2 SMNVEV (reference sequence).

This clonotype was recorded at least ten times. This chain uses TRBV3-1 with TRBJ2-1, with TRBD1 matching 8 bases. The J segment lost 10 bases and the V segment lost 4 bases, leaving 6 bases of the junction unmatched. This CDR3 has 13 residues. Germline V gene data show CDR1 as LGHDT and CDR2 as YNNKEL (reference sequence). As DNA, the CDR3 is TGTGCCAGCAGCCGGTTCCGGGACAGGGAGCAGTTCTTC. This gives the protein CASSRFRDREQFF.

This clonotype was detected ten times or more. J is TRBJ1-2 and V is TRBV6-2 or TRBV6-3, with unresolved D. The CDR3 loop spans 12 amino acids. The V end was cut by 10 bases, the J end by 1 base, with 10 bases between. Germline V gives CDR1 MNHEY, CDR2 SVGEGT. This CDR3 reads CATSSVNYGYTF. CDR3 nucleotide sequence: TGTGCCACCAGCTCGGTTAACTATGGCTACACCTTC.

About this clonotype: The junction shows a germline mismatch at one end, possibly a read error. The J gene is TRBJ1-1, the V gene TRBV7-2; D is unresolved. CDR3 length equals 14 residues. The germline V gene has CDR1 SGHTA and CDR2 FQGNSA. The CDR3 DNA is TGTGCCAGCAGCTTAACGGGTATGAACACTGAAGATTTCTTT. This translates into CASSLTGMNTEDFF.

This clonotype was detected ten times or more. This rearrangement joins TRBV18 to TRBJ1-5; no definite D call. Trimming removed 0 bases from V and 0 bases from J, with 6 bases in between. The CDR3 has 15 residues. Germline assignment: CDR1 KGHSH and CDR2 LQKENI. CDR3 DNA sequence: TGTGCCAGCTCACCACCCCCTCTTAGCAATCAGCCCCAGCATTTT. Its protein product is CASSPPPLSNQPQHF.

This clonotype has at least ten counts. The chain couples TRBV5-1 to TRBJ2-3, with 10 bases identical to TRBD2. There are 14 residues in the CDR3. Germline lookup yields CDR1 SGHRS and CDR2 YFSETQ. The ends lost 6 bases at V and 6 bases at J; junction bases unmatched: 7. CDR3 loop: CASNKGLASDTQYF. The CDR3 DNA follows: TGCGCCAGCAACAAGGGACTAGCGAGCGATACGCAGTATTTT.

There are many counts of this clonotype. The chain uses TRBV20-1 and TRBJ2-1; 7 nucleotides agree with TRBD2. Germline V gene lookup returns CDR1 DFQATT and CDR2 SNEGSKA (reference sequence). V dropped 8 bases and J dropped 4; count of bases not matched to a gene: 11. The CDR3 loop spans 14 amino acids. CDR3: CSIRPSGLYNEQFF. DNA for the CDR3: TGCAGTATCCGGCCATCGGGACTATACAATGAGCAGTTCTTC.

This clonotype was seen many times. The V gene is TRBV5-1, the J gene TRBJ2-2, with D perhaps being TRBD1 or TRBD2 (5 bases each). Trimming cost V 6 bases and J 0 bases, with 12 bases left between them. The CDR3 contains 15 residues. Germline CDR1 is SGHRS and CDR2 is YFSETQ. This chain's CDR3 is CASTQGTSNTGELFF. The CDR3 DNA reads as TGCGCCAGCACCCAAGGGACCTCGAACACCGGGGAGCTGTTTTTT.

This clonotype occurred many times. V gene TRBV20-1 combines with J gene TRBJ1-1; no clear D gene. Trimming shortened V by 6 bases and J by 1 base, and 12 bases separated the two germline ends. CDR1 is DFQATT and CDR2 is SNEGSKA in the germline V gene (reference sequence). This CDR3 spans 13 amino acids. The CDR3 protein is CSAIKGQNTEAFF. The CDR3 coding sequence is TGCAGTGCCATAAAGGGCCAGAACACTGAAGCTTTCTTT.

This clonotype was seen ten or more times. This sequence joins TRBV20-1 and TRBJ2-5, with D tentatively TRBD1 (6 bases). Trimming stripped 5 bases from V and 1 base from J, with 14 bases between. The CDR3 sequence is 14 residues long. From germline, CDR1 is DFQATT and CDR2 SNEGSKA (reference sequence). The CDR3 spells CSAEGEAFQETQYF. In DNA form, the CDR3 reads TGCAGTGCTGAGGGGGAAGCGTTCCAAGAGACCCAGTACTTC.

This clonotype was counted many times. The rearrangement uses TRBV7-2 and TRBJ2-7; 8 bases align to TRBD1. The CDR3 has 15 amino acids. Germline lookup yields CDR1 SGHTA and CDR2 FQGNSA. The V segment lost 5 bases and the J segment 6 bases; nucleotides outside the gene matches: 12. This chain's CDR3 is CASSQDRGRGLEQYV. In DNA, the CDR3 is TGTGCCAGCAGCCAAGACAGGGGCAGAGGTCTCGAGCAGTACGTC.

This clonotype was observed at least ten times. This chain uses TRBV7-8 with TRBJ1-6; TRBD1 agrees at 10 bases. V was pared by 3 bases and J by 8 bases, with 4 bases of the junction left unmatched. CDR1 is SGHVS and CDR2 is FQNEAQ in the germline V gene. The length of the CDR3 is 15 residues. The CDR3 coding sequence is TGTGCCAGCAGCTTCTCCGGGACAGGGGATTCACCCCTCCACTTT. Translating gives CASSFSGTGDSPLHF.

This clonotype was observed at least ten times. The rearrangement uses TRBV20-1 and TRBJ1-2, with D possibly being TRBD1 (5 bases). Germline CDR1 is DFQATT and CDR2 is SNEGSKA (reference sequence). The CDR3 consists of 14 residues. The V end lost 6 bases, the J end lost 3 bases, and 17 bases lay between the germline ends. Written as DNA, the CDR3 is TGCAGTGCCCCGAGGTTGGGACGGGACTATGGCTACACCTTC. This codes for CSAPRLGRDYGYTF.

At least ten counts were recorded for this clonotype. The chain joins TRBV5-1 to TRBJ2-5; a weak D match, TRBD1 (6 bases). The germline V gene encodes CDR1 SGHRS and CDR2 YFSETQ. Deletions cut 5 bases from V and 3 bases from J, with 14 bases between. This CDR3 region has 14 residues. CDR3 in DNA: TGCGCCAGCAGGTGGACAGACTTTGAAGAGACCCAGTACTTC. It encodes CASRWTDFEETQYF.

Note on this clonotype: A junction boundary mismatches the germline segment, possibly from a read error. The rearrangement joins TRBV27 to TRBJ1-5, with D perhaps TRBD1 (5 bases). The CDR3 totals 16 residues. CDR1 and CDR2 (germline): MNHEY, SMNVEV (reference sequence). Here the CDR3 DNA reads TGTGCCAGCAGTTTATCGCCGGGGGGTTTGGGCCAGCGCCAGCATTTT. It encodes CASSLSPGGLGQRQHF.

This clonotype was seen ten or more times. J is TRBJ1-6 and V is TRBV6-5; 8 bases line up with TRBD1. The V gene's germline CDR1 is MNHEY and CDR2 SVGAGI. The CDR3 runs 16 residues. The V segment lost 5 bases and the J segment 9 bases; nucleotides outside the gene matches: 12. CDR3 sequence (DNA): TGTGCCAGCAGTAATCTCAGGACAGGGAGTTCTTCACCCCTCCACTTT. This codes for CASSNLRTGSSSPLHF.

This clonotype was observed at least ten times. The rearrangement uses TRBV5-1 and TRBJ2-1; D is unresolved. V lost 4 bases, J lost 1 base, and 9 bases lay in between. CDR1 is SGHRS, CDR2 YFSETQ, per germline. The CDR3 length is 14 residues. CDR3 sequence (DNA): TGCGCCAGCAGCAATACCATTTCCTACAATGAGCAGTTCTTC. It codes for CASSNTISYNEQFF.

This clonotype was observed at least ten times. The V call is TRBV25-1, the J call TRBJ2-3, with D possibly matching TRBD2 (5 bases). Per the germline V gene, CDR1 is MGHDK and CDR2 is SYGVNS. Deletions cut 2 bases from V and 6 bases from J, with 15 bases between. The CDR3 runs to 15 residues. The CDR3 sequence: CASSEKGEPPDTQYF. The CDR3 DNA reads TGTGCCAGCAGTGAAAAGGGAGAACCCCCGGATACGCAGTATTTT.

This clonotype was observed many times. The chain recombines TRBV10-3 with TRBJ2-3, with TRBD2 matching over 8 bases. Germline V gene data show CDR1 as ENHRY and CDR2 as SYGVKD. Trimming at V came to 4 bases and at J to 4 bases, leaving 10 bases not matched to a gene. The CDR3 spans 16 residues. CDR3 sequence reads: CAISGRPAGEADTQYF. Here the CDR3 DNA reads TGTGCCATCAGTGGAAGGCCAGCGGGGGAAGCAGATACGCAGTATTTT.